This TCR beta chain was documented in a study of cytomegalovirus exposure and HLA in healthy donors. Overall study findings and caveats: Some V segments, including TRBV6-2 and TRBV6-3, were excluded as indistinguishable. A prior analysis recorded that most TCR beta V segments were productive about 90% or about 30% of the time. When presence/absence was analysed, sequencing depth was taken to be roughly uniform across donors.

The PCR made use of 60 Vbeta and 13 Jbeta primers. The data were produced by immunoSEQ multiplex PCR, yet TCRdb's version contains in-frame clones alone and is incomplete. Of 150,000 to 200,000 clones listed, approximately 84% are singletons. As regards this clone: Its antigen is not identified.

Germline V lookup: CDR1 MDHEN, CDR2 SYDVKM. The CDR3 consists of 13 residues. V was trimmed by 8 bases and J by 2 bases, leaving 13 bases between them. The V and J genes are TRBV28 and TRBJ2-7, with no clear D. The TCR was taken from a woman in her 30s in good health and CMV-seropositive. Sequencing was performed on PBMCs. This CDR3 reads CASWASFPYEQYF. The CDR3 DNA reads TGTGCCAGCTGGGCTTCATTCCCCTACGAGCAGTACTTC.